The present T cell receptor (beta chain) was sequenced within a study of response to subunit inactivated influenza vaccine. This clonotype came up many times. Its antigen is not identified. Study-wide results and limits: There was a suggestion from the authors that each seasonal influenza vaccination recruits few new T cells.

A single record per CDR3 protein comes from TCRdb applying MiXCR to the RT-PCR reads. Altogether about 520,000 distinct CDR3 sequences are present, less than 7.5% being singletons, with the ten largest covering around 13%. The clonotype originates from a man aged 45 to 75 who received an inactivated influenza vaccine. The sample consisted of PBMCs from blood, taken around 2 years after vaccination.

This CDR3 is CASSKERGYNEQFF. The CDR3 bases are TGTGCCAGCAGCAAGGAGCGGGGGTACAATGAGCAGTTCTTC. V gene TRBV12-3 or TRBV12-4 combines with J gene TRBJ2-1, with 8 bases that match TRBD2. The CDR3 runs 14 residues. The trim removed 6 bases at V and 4 bases at J, leaving 5 bases unmatched.